This T cell receptor (beta chain) is from a study of OX40 agonist ivuxolimab in advanced cancers. Study as a whole: The group had a mean age of around 64 years, ranged from 23 to 79, and was 80% to 90% male.

Assay: immunoSEQ multiplex PCR; the TCRdb copy retains only in-frame clones and omits some. Of approximately 53,000 clones listed, 90% to 95% are singletons. Concerning this clone itself: Its antigen is currently unknown.

Patients with a history of autoimmune disease or on systemic immunosuppression were excluded. The investigators sampled blood at baseline, at cycle 4 day 1, and at cycle 7 day 1. V trimming: 1 base; J trimming: 4 bases; junction bases outside the gene matches: 5. Per germline, CDR1 LGHNA and CDR2 YNFKEQ. The length of the CDR3 is 15 residues. Notes on the study in general: Blood T cells, both CD4+ and CD8+, expanded clonally by week 6 at 0.1 to 3.0 mg/kg.

The gene calls are TRBV4-2 and TRBJ2-7; 9 bases match TRBD2. This clonotype was obtained from an adult with an advanced solid tumor such as melanoma, head and neck, liver or kidney cancer. The source material was CD4+ or CD8+ T cells sorted from blood, sampled in a trial of the OX40 agonist ivuxolimab. In DNA, the CDR3 is TGTGCCAGCAGCCAAGGACTAGCGGTAACATACGAGCAGTACTTC. Encoded protein: CASSQGLAVTYEQYF.